This T cell receptor (beta chain) was found in a study of response to subunit inactivated influenza vaccine. A few counts support this clonotype. The antigen remains undetermined. One entry per CDR3 protein results from TCRdb running MiXCR on the RT-PCR reads. Of approximately 730,000 distinct CDR3 sequences in the sample, about 15% were seen once. V lost 2 bases to trimming and J lost 2 bases, with 8 bases between them. CDR1 WSHSY and CDR2 SAAADI come from the germline V gene. The CDR3 has 14 amino acids. Study-level findings and limits: The authors proposed limited new T cell recruitment per seasonal influenza vaccination.

This sequence was found in a man aged 50 or older who received an inactivated influenza vaccine. The chain recombines TRBV10-2 with TRBJ2-3; unclear D gene. Sample: PBMCs from blood, taken 14 to 15 days before vaccination. The CDR3 reads CASSERADTDTQYF. The CDR3 DNA follows: TGCGCCAGCAGTGAGAGGGCAGACACAGATACGCAGTATTTT.